A selection of T cell receptor beta chains follows, all from one sample in a study of post-analysis software for immune sequencing data. TCRdb reprocessed the PCR reads with MiXCR, giving one entry per CDR3 protein. The table includes hundreds of thousands of distinct CDR3 sequences, 53% detected once. The sequenced material came from blood. The receptors stem from a girl between 10 and 17 years old with multiple sclerosis. CDR3s include the opening cysteine and the closing phenylalanine or tryptophan. D genes are given only for firm matches. The listing skips clone size in some rows; elsewhere it reads once, few, many or a size class.

TRBJ2-3 | few | . | TRBV6-5 | TGTGCCAGCAGCCGGGGGGCCACGCAGTATTTT | CASSRGATQYF
TRBJ2-3 | . | TRBD2 | TRBV5-1 | TGCGCCAGCAACCCGGCGGCGGGAGGGTGGACAGATACGCAGTATTTT | CASNPAAGGWTDTQYF
TRBJ2-1 | once | . | TRBV5-1 | TGCGCCAGCAGCCTTCTTCCCGGGACCGTTCACAATGAGCAGTTCTTC | CASSLLPGTVHNEQFF
TRBJ2-1 | . | . | TRBV7-9 | TGTGCCAGCAGCTTAGGAGAACTTATCGCCTACAATGAGCAGTTCTTC | CASSLGELIAYNEQFF
TRBJ2-7 | . | . | TRBV20-1 | TGCAGTGCCCGTCCTACCCTCAAGGGAGAGCAGTACTTC | CSARPTLKGEQYF
TRBJ2-3 | . | TRBD2 | TRBV20-1 | TGCAGTGCTAGAGTTTTGGGGACTAGCGGGGCCAGCACAGATACGCAGTATTTT | CSARVLGTSGASTDTQYF
TRBJ2-7 | . | TRBD2 | TRBV5-1 | TGCGCCAGCAGCCTAAGTAGCGGGAGACGTGGCGAGCAGTACTTC | CASSLSSGRRGEQYF
TRBJ1-2 | . | . | TRBV6-6 | TGTGCCAGCACTATCCTCGGGGAGGGGATAGGTGGCTACACCTTC | CASTILGEGIGGYTF
TRBJ2-1 | . | . | TRBV20-1 | TGCAGTGCTAGAGATCTGGGGGGGCGAGGAGGTGAGCAGTTCTTC | CSARDLGGRGGEQFF
TRBJ2-3 | . | TRBD1 | TRBV7-9 | TGTGCCAGCAGCCCTGATCGGGACAGGGAGGCAGATACGCAGTATTTT | CASSPDRDREADTQYF
TRBJ2-1 | few | . | TRBV20-1 | TGCAGTGCTAGATCCGGGTCCAGTTCCTACAATGAGCAGTTCTTC | CSARSGSSSYNEQFF
TRBJ2-3 | . | . | TRBV4-2 | TGTGCCAGCAGCCAGCCGCTGACAGGAGGCACAGATACGCAGTATTTT | CASSQPLTGGTDTQYF
TRBJ1-2 | few | . | TRBV7-2 | TGTGCCAGCAGCTTAGACGGGAAATATGGCTACACCTTC | CASSLDGKYGYTF
TRBJ2-6 | few | TRBD1 | TRBV29-1 | TGCAGCGCAGGGGGCGGAGGTACTGGGGCCAACGTCCTGACTTTC | CSAGGGGTGANVLTF
TRBJ2-1 | . | . | TRBV12-3/TRBV12-4 | TGTGCCAGCAGTTTGAAGGGGGACTGGGACAATGAGCAGTTCTTC | CASSLKGDWDNEQFF
TRBJ2-1 | . | . | TRBV2 | TGTGCCAGCATTAAGGGGGGTGGAGAGCAGTTCTTC | CASIKGGGEQFF
TRBJ2-5 | . | TRBD2 | TRBV27 | TGTGCCAGCACCCGACTAGCGGGGGAGGAAGAGACCCAGTACTTC | CASTRLAGEEETQYF
TRBJ1-5 | . | . | TRBV2 | TGTGCCAGCACTGAAGGGCGTGCCCGTCAGCCCCAGCATTTT | CASTEGRARQPQHF
TRBJ2-3 | . | TRBD2 | TRBV6-5 | TGTGCCAGCAGCCACCAACTAGCGGGAGGGGGGGATACGCAGTATTTT | CASSHQLAGGGDTQYF
TRBJ2-5 | few | . | TRBV13 | TGTGCCAGCAGCTCGGGACCGAAAGAGACCCAGTACTTC | CASSSGPKETQYF
TRBJ2-3 | . | TRBD2 | TRBV20-1 | TGCAGTGCTAGAGGTCGGGGAGGGCCGAGGAGAGATACGCAGTATTTT | CSARGRGGPRRDTQYF
TRBJ2-5 | . | TRBD2 | TRBV7-9 | TGTGCCAGCAGCTCCCTAGCGGGAGGGCCTGTTGAGCAGTACTTC | CASSSLAGGPVEQYF
TRBJ2-1 | . | TRBD2 | TRBV12-3/TRBV12-4 | TGTGCCAGCAGGGCGCATAGCGGGAGAGGGTTCTACAATGAGCAGTTCTTC | CASRAHSGRGFYNEQFF
TRBJ2-7 | . | TRBD1 | TRBV20-1 | TGCAGTGCTAGAGTGGACAGGGTATTCGAGCAGTACTTC | CSARVDRVFEQYF
TRBJ2-5 | . | . | TRBV29-1 | TGCAGCGCCTTACAAGGACAAGAGACCCAGTACTTC | CSALQGQETQYF
TRBJ1-2 | few | . | TRBV29-1 | TGCAGCGTTGAAGGGGGCATTGGCGGCTACACCTTC | CSVEGGIGGYTF